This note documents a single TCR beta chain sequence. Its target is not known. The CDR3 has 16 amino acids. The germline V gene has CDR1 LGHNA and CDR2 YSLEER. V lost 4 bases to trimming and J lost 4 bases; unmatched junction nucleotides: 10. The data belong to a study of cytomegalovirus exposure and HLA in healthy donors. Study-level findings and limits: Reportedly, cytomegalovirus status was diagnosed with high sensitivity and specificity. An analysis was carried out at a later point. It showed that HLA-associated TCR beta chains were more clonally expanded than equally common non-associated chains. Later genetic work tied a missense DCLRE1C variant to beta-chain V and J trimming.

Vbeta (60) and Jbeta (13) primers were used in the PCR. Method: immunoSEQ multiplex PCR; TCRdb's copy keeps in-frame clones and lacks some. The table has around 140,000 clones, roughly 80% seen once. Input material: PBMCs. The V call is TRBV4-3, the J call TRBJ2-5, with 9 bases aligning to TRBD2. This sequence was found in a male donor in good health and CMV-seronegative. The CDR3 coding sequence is TGCGCCAGCAGCCCCGCGGGAGGGGGCGGGGGAGAGACCCAGTACTTC. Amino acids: CASSPAGGGGGETQYF.